This is a list of T cell receptor beta chains from one sample in a study of immune characterization of retroperitoneal liposarcoma. TCRdb re-derived calls from the PCR reads in MiXCR, one entry per CDR3 protein. The sample gives approximately 10,000 distinct CDR3 sequences, roughly 26% of which show up once; 8.5% is in the top ten. The sample comprised tumor tissue. These receptors came from a female donor with retroperitoneal liposarcoma. The CDR3 runs from the conserved cysteine through the conserved F or W. The D gene is left open where the match is weak. Size is omitted from some rows. Given values are once, few, many or a class for expanded clones.

j_call	clone_size	v_call	d_call	cdr3_aa	cdr3_nt
TRBJ2-1	NA	TRBV28	TRBD1	CASSLRQGVFF	TGTGCCAGCAGTTTAAGGCAGGGGGTGTTCTTC
TRBJ2-3	NA	TRBV7-2	NA	CASSTPPGLTDTQYF	TGTGCCAGCAGCACCCCCCCGGGTCTCACAGATACGCAGTATTTT
TRBJ2-3	NA	TRBV25-1	NA	CASTAGDTQYF	TGTGCCAGCACCGCGGGAGATACGCAGTATTTT
TRBJ2-4	medium-sized	TRBV6-1	NA	CASKNGIFSQYF	TGTGCCAGCAAGAACGGAATCTTTTCTCAGTACTTC
TRBJ2-1	few	TRBV6-1	NA	CASSDTQGTEQFF	TGTGCCAGCAGTGACACTCAGGGAACTGAGCAGTTCTTC
TRBJ2-1	medium-sized	TRBV7-2	NA	CASSLERGVSNEQFF	TGTGCCAGCAGCTTAGAGAGAGGGGTAAGCAATGAGCAGTTCTTC
TRBJ2-6	NA	TRBV24-1	NA	CATSDLHF	TGTGCCACCAGTGATTTGCATTTC
TRBJ1-2	NA	TRBV7-8	NA	CASSYFQRSDGYTF	TGTGCCAGCAGCTACTTCCAGAGGTCGGATGGCTACACCTTC
TRBJ2-3	many	TRBV7-6	TRBD1	CASSLVGTGFPDTQYF	TGTGCCAGCAGCTTAGTGGGGACAGGGTTTCCAGATACGCAGTATTTT
TRBJ2-5	NA	TRBV11-2	TRBD2	CASSIGTSVETQYF	TGTGCCAGCAGCATAGGGACTAGCGTGGAGACCCAGTACTTC
TRBJ2-1	medium-sized	TRBV12-3/TRBV12-4	TRBD2	CASSFTGTSDEQFF	TGTGCCAGCAGTTTCACAGGGACTAGCGATGAGCAGTTCTTC
TRBJ2-5	NA	TRBV7-2	NA	CASHGGFYEQYF	TGTGCCAGCCATGGAGGATTCTATGAGCAGTACTTC
TRBJ2-3	NA	TRBV6-4	TRBD2	CASSDSLAGTDTQYF	TGTGCCAGCAGTGACTCACTAGCGGGCACAGATACGCAGTATTTT
TRBJ2-5	NA	TRBV25-1	NA	CASSRGFPLETQYF	TGTGCCAGCAGCAGGGGTTTCCCTCTAGAGACCCAGTACTTC
TRBJ2-7	NA	TRBV6-1	TRBD2	CASIRLAGLPGEQYF	TGTGCCAGCATTCGACTAGCGGGACTCCCGGGCGAGCAGTACTTC
TRBJ2-1	large	TRBV7-2	TRBD1	CASSSRQGSHEQFF	TGTGCCAGCAGCAGTAGACAGGGCTCCCACGAGCAGTTCTTC
TRBJ2-1	medium-sized	TRBV7-6	NA	CASSSPTFDFYNEQFF	TGTGCCAGCAGCTCACCGACTTTCGACTTTTACAATGAGCAGTTCTTC
TRBJ2-7	NA	TRBV6-1	NA	CASSELGQSTGYEQYF	TGTGCCAGCAGTGAACTGGGGCAGTCGACCGGTTACGAGCAGTACTTC
TRBJ2-3	NA	TRBV6-1	NA	CASTEGSGGGTDTQYF	TGTGCCAGCACCGAAGGGTCAGGGGGGGGCACAGATACGCAGTATTTT
TRBJ2-4	NA	TRBV6-6	TRBD2	CASSPGTSGPFQYF	TGTGCCAGCAGCCCCGGGACTAGCGGGCCCTTTCAGTACTTC
TRBJ2-3	medium-sized	TRBV27	TRBD2	CASSSRLAGGTDTQYF	TGTGCCAGCAGTTCCAGACTAGCGGGAGGTACAGATACGCAGTATTTT
TRBJ2-7	NA	TRBV6-2/TRBV6-3	TRBD2	CASGRSSGYNEQYF	TGTGCCAGCGGCAGGTCTAGCGGGTACAATGAGCAGTACTTC
TRBJ2-1	medium-sized	TRBV7-6	TRBD2	CASSLTRGKIETYNEQFF	TGTGCCAGCAGCTTGACGCGGGGGAAGATAGAGACCTACAATGAGCAGTTCTTC